The 21 T cell receptor beta chains given below trace back to one sample, sequenced in a study of beta chain features in type 1 diabetes. Every isolated RNA sample was fully reverse transcribed, so sequencing captured expressed TCRB transcripts. Data came from immunoSEQ multiplex PCR; TCRdb stores just in-frame clones and leaves some out. Among approximately 150,000 clones listed, approximately 8.4% were seen once. Sample: central memory CD4+ T cells from blood. Receptors originate from a woman in her late teens or twenties in good health.

Only a few counts were recorded for this clone. The rearrangement joins TRBV5-1 to TRBJ2-3; 8 bases are a match to TRBD2. This CDR3 contains 16 residues. Per germline, CDR1 SGHRS and CDR2 YFSETQ. The junction had 6 bases not matched to a gene; V was cut back by 0 bases and J by 3 bases. The CDR3 sequence: CASSLGSGGATDTQYF. CDR3 nucleotide sequence: TGCGCCAGCAGCTTGGGATCCGGGGGGGCGACAGATACGCAGTATTTT. Supplemented by reference TRBV5-1 and TRBJ2-3, the full variable domain reads KAGVTQTPRYLIKTRGQQVTLSCSPISGHRSVSWYQQTPGQGLQFLFEYFSETQRNKGNFPGRFSGRQFSNSRSEMNVSTLELGDSALYLCASSLGSGGATDTQYFGPGTRLTVL.

Only a few counts were recorded for this clone. This chain links TRBV2 with TRBJ2-7; D gene uncertain. Germline V lookup: CDR1 SNHLY, CDR2 FYNNEI. Trimming stripped 6 bases from V and 3 bases from J, with 9 bases between. This CDR3 has 12 residues. CDR3: CASSEESYEQYF. The CDR3 nucleotides are TGTGCCAGCAGCGAGGAGAGCTACGAGCAGTACTTC.

A few counts support this clone. The chain joins TRBV19 to TRBJ2-1; D might be TRBD1 (6 bases). CDR3 length: 15 residues. Germline V lookup: CDR1 LNHDA, CDR2 SQIVND (reference sequence). Trimming pared 7 bases from V and 2 bases from J, leaving 15 bases between. CDR3 amino acids: CASNRDIWTYNEQFF. DNA for the CDR3: TGTGCCAGTAACCGGGACATTTGGACCTACAATGAGCAGTTCTTC.

The sample holds a few counts of this clone. The V call is TRBV19, the J call TRBJ2-5; D is unclear. The germline CDR1 and CDR2 sequences are LNHDA and SQIVND (reference sequence). The CDR3 loop spans 14 amino acids. Trimming left V 4 bases short and J 2 bases short, with 11 bases between. CDR3 in DNA: TGTGCCAGTAGTACGGTCAGGCAGCAAGAGACCCAGTACTTC. Translating it yields CASSTVRQQETQYF.

This clone was found a few times. This rearrangement joins TRBV29-1 to TRBJ1-3; D is unresolved. The CDR3 runs 15 residues. V shed 6 bases and J shed 0 bases, with 15 bases lying between them. Germline assignment: CDR1 SQVTM and CDR2 ANQGSEA. The CDR3 bases are TGCAGCGTCGAGGAACATCCCAACTCTGGAAACACCATATATTTT. Translation: CSVEEHPNSGNTIYF.

In its sample, this clone was seen a few times. This chain links TRBV6-5 with TRBJ2-2; D is perhaps TRBD2 (5 bases). This CDR3 comprises 15 residues. Germline V gene sequence: CDR1 MNHEY, CDR2 SVGAGI. The V end was cut by 1 base, the J end by 6 bases, with 12 bases between. CDR3 sequence: CASSYFSVEPGELFF. In nucleotides, the CDR3 is TGTGCCAGCAGTTACTTTAGCGTCGAGCCCGGGGAGCTGTTTTTT.

The table lists this clone with many counts. As DNA, the CDR3 is TGTGCCAGCAGCGTACTAGCGGGAGGTGGGTCCTACGAGCAGTACTTC. Protein: CASSVLAGGGSYEQYF. The V call is TRBV7-6, the J call TRBJ2-7, with 12 bases matching TRBD2. This CDR3 has 16 amino acids. With 5 bases clipped from V and 1 base from J, the junction kept 6 bases outside the gene matches. The germline V gene has CDR1 SGHVS and CDR2 FNYEAQ.

This clone was seen a few times. The rearrangement uses TRBV15 and TRBJ2-5; D call uncertain. Germline V gene sequence: CDR1 LNHNV, CDR2 YYDKDF (reference sequence). Trimming took off 0 bases at V and 2 bases at J, with 10 bases between the two ends. The CDR3 is 15 amino acids. This chain's CDR3 is CATSRDQSGQETQYF. The CDR3 nucleotides read TGTGCCACCAGCAGAGATCAGTCAGGTCAAGAGACCCAGTACTTC.

The V gene is TRBV7-6, the J gene TRBJ2-3; possibly TRBD2 for D (7 bases). V shed 4 bases and J shed 8 bases, with 19 bases lying between them. In germline, CDR1 is SGHVS, CDR2 FNYEAQ. CDR3 size: 15 residues. The CDR3 protein is CASSSPMGGQVTQYF. The CDR3 coding sequence is TGTGCCAGCAGCTCCCCGATGGGGGGGCAGGTTACGCAGTATTTT.

In its sample, this clone was seen many times. The sample has other DNA sequences that encode this CDR3 too. The chain recombines TRBV11-2 with TRBJ2-5; D remains ambiguous. Trimming stripped 5 bases from V and 1 base from J, with 2 bases between. The germline V gene has CDR1 SGHAT and CDR2 FQNNGV. This CDR3 has 11 amino acids. The CDR3 reads CASSLQETQYF. CDR3 in DNA: TGTGCCAGCAGCCTCCAAGAGACCCAGTACTTC.

Here the CDR3 reads CASRLYNEQFF. CDR3 sequence (DNA): TGTGCCAGCCGCCTATACAATGAGCAGTTCTTC. The chain uses TRBV7-2 and TRBJ2-1; D is unclear. The germline gives CDR1 SGHTA, CDR2 FQGNSA. The CDR3 sequence is 11 residues long. Trimming cost V 8 bases and J 4 bases, with 6 bases left between them.

The V and J genes are TRBV15 and TRBJ1-4; TRBD1 aligns across 9 bases. Germline CDR1 is LNHNV and CDR2 is YYDKDF (reference sequence). This CDR3 contains 13 residues. Losses at the gene ends were 7 bases for V and 8 bases for J; bases not matched to a gene: 5. The CDR3: CATKQGANEKLFF. The CDR3 DNA follows: TGTGCCACCAAACAGGGGGCGAACGAAAAACTGTTTTTT.

The chain combines TRBV6-6 with TRBJ1-2; 9 bases line up with TRBD1. This CDR3 comprises 16 residues. The V and J ends lost 7 bases and 5 bases, in that order; junction bases with no gene match: 14. Germline V gene sequence: CDR1 MNHNY, CDR2 SVGAGI (reference sequence). CDR3 coding DNA: TGTGCCAGCACCCTCGACCCCACAGGGGGCCGTTATGGCTACACCTTC. This gives the protein CASTLDPTGGRYGYTF.

The V call is TRBV4-2, the J call TRBJ2-3; TRBD1 is a possible D gene (6 bases). This CDR3 is built from 14 residues. V was trimmed by 0 bases and J by 4 bases, leaving 8 bases between them. Germline V gene sequence: CDR1 LGHNA, CDR2 YNFKEQ. The CDR3 sequence is CASSQDRTADTQYF. DNA of the CDR3: TGTGCCAGCAGCCAAGACAGGACAGCAGATACGCAGTATTTT.

Regarding this clone: At one end the junction does not follow the germline gene, possibly because of a read error. The J gene is TRBJ2-5, the V gene TRBV28; TRBD2 agrees at 10 bases. The CDR3 length is 12 residues. The germline V gene encodes CDR1 MDHEN and CDR2 SYDVKM. DNA of the CDR3: TGTGCCAGCAGTGAACCTAGCGGGAGAGTCCACTTC. As protein: CASSEPSGRVHF.

The chain uses TRBV2 and TRBJ1-2; 9 nucleotides align to TRBD1. The V gene end was trimmed by 6 bases and the J gene end by 6 bases; junction bases not matched to a gene: 5. The CDR3 totals 13 residues. CDR1 and CDR2 from the germline V gene are SNHLY and FYNNEI. The CDR3 DNA reads TGTGCCAGCAGCCCACAGGGGGCGGATGGCTACACCTTC. Encoded protein: CASSPQGADGYTF.

This chain joins TRBV2 and TRBJ1-2, with 9 bases fitting TRBD1. After removal of 8 bases from V and 7 bases from J, the junction contained 8 bases not matched to a gene. The CDR3 totals 13 residues. Looked up from germline, CDR1 is SNHLY and CDR2 is FYNNEI. In DNA form, the CDR3 reads TGTGCCAGCGACGGGACAGGGAGCGGTGGCTACACCTTC. Residues: CASDGTGSGGYTF.

The rearrangement links TRBV18 to TRBJ1-6; D call uncertain. Trimming shortened V by 3 bases and J by 13 bases, and 19 bases separated the two germline ends. There are 15 residues in the CDR3. In germline, CDR1 is KGHSH, CDR2 LQKENI. Here the CDR3 DNA reads TGTGCCAGCTCACCTACTGAGAACAGCCACCTCCCCCTCCACTTT. Encoded protein: CASSPTENSHLPLHF.

This clone was seen a handful of times. This rearrangement joins TRBV28 to TRBJ1-6, with D possibly matching TRBD1 (5 bases). The V end was cut by 1 base, the J end by 7 bases, with 11 bases between. Germline V gives CDR1 MDHEN, CDR2 SYDVKM. CDR3 size: 15 residues. CDR3 DNA: TGTGCCAGCAGTTTATATGGGGGGGGGAATTCACCCCTCCACTTT. Its protein product is CASSLYGGGNSPLHF.

This chain links TRBV29-1 with TRBJ1-2; possibly TRBD1 for D (5 bases). V was clipped by 3 bases and J by 4 bases, with 12 bases between them. The germline gives CDR1 SQVTM, CDR2 ANQGSEA. This CDR3 comprises 13 residues. CDR3: CSVEGGFGYGYTF. CDR3 bases: TGCAGCGTTGAGGGGGGTTTTGGCTATGGCTACACCTTC.

The gene calls are TRBV29-1 and TRBJ2-2, with 7 bases fitting TRBD2. CDR1 and CDR2 from the germline V gene are SQVTM and ANQGSEA. J gave up 1 base and V 3 bases, and 5 bases lay outside the gene matches. There are 15 residues in the CDR3. CDR3 residues: CSVEVLAKNTGELFF. In nucleotides, the CDR3 is TGCAGCGTTGAGGTACTAGCGAAGAACACCGGGGAGCTGTTTTTT.